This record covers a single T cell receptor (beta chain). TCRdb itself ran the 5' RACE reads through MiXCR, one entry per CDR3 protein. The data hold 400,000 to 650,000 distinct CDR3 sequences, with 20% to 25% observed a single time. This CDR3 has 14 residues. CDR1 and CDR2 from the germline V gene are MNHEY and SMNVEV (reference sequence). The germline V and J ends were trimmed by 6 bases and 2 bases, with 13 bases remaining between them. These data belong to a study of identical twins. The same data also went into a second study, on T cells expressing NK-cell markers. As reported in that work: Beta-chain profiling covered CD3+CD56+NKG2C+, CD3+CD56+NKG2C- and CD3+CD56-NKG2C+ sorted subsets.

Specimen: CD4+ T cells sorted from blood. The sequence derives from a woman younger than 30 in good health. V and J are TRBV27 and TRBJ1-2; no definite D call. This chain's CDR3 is CASSDLSRNYGYTF. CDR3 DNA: TGTGCCAGCAGCGACCTCTCTAGAAACTATGGCTACACCTTC.